This T cell receptor beta chain was profiled in a study of radiotherapy plus CTLA-4 blockade in lung cancer. Focal radiation was given together with CTLA-4 blockade (ipilimumab) to patients with chemo-refractory metastatic non-small-cell lung cancer. The data were produced by immunoSEQ multiplex PCR, yet TCRdb's version contains in-frame clones alone and is incomplete. The sample lists about 98,000 clones, about 81% occurring once. The CDR3 spans 14 residues. CDR1 and CDR2 from the germline V gene are MNHEY and SVGAGI. Trimming shortened V by 6 bases and J by 2 bases, and 13 bases separated the two germline ends.

The receptor comes from a human donor with non-small cell lung cancer who had a partial response to radiotherapy plus ipilimumab. This specimen consisted of peripheral blood, obtained from a patient treated with radiotherapy plus ipilimumab. The V and J genes are TRBV6-5 and TRBJ1-1; D remains unclear. The CDR3, as DNA: TGTGCCAGCAGCCCAGGTCGGGGAAACACTGAAGCTTTCTTT. Translated: CASSPGRGNTEAFF.